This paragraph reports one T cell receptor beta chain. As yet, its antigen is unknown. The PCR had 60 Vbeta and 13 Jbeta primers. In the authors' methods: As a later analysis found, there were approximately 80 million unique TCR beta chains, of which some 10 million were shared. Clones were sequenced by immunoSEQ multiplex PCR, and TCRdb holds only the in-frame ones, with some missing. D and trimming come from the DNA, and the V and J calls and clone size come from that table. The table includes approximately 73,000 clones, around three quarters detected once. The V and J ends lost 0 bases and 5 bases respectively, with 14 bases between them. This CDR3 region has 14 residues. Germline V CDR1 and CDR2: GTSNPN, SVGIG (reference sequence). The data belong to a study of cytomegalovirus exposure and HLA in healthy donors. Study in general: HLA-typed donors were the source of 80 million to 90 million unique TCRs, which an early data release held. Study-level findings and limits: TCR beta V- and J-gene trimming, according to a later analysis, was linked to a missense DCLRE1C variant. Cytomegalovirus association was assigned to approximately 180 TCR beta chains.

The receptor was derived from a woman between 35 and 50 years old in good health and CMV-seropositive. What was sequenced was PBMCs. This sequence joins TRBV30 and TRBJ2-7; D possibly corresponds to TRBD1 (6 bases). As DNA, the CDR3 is TGTGCCTGGAGTGTAACAGGGACCCACCACGAGCAGTACTTC. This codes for CAWSVTGTHHEQYF.